A single sample is the source of the 5 T cell receptor beta chains below, sequenced in a study of OX40 agonist ivuxolimab in advanced cancers. Assay: immunoSEQ multiplex PCR; the TCRdb copy retains only in-frame clones and omits some. The data show roughly 87,000 clones, roughly 91% seen once. The material sequenced was CD4+ or CD8+ T cells sorted from blood, taken in a trial of the OX40 agonist ivuxolimab. These receptor sequences come from an adult with an advanced solid tumor such as melanoma, head and neck, liver or kidney cancer.

In its sample, this clone was seen once. The rearrangement uses TRBV7-9 and TRBJ2-7; 7 bases align to TRBD1. Per germline, CDR1 SEHNR and CDR2 FQNEAQ (reference sequence). The CDR3 covers 16 residues. V trimming: 5 bases; J trimming: 0 bases; junction bases outside the gene matches: 10. CDR3 sequence reads: CASSDKVSGGSYEQYF. The CDR3 bases are TGTGCCAGCAGCGATAAGGTATCAGGGGGCTCCTACGAGCAGTACTTC. Drawing the rest from reference TRBV7-9 and TRBJ2-7, the complete variable domain is DTGVSQNPRHKITKRGQNVTFRCDPISEHNRLYWYRQTLGQGPEFLTYFQNEAQLEKSRLLSDRFSAERPKGSFSTLEIQRTEQGDSAMYLCASSDKVSGGSYEQYFGPGTRLTVT.

CDR3: CASSRGQGVNEKLFF. Here the CDR3 DNA reads TGCGCCAGCAGCCGAGGACAGGGAGTTAATGAAAAACTGTTTTTT. J is TRBJ1-4 and V is TRBV4-1, with 8 bases aligning to TRBD1. Losses at the gene ends were 4 bases for V and 4 bases for J; bases not matched to a gene: 5. The CDR3 has 15 amino acids. Germline V gene lookup returns CDR1 MGHRA and CDR2 YSYEKL.

V usage is TRBV30 and J usage is TRBJ2-7; 7 bases agree with TRBD2. The CDR3 length is 13 residues. V was clipped by 3 bases and J by 5 bases; unmatched bases: 7. Germline assignment: CDR1 GTSNPN and CDR2 SVGIG (reference sequence). The CDR3 nucleotides read TGTGCCTGGAGCGTCGTTGCGGGAGACGAGCAGTACTTC. Translated, it gives CAWSVVAGDEQYF.

V is TRBV19 and J is TRBJ1-1, with D unresolved. Trimming left V 4 bases short and J 1 base short, with 10 bases between. CDR1 and CDR2 from the germline V gene are LNHDA and SQIVND (reference sequence). This CDR3 region has 14 residues. The CDR3 loop is CASSTNRENTEAFF. The CDR3 DNA reads TGTGCCAGTAGTACAAACCGGGAGAACACTGAAGCTTTCTTT. Complete variable domain (other parts from reference TRBV19 and TRBJ1-1): DGGITQSPKYLFRKEGQNVTLSCEQNLNHDAMYWYRQDPGQGLRLIYYSQIVNDFQKGDIAEGYSVSREKKESFPLTVTSAQKNPTAFYLCASSTNRENTEAFFGQGTRLTVV.

V gene TRBV4-3 combines with J gene TRBJ1-5; D unresolved. Germline V gives CDR1 LGHNA, CDR2 YSLEER. The V end lost 0 bases, the J end lost 3 bases, and 9 bases lay between the germline ends. The CDR3 contains 15 residues. The CDR3 spells CASSQEGRPNQPQHF. In DNA, the CDR3 is TGCGCCAGCAGCCAAGAAGGCCGACCCAATCAGCCCCAGCATTTT.